This entry lists 11 T cell receptor beta chains sequenced from one sample in a study of cytomegalovirus exposure and HLA in healthy donors. The PCR was carried out with 60 Vbeta primers and 13 Jbeta primers. Here immunoSEQ multiplex PCR was the method, and the copy in TCRdb shows in-frame clones only, minus some. Recorded for this sample: around 130,000 clones. Sequenced input: PBMCs. These receptors were obtained from a woman aged 40 to 50 in good health and CMV-seronegative.

V and J are TRBV5-6 and TRBJ2-3; 7 positions match TRBD1. Trimming at V came to 0 bases and at J to 5 bases, leaving 9 bases not matched to a gene. The CDR3 has 16 amino acids. Germline V gives CDR1 SGHDT, CDR2 YYEEEE. The CDR3 region has the DNA TGTGCCAGCAGCTTGGTTAGGGGGCAGAACGGAGATACGCAGTATTTT. Encoded protein: CASSLVRGQNGDTQYF. The whole variable domain, remainder taken from reference TRBV5-6 and TRBJ2-3, is DAGVTQSPTHLIKTRGQQVTLRCSPKSGHDTVSWYQQALGQGPQFIFQYYEEEERQRGNFPDRFSGHQFPNYSSELNVNALLLGDSALYLCASSLVRGQNGDTQYFGPGTRLTVL.

The gene calls are TRBV10-3 and TRBJ2-1; 11 bases agree with TRBD1. The germline gives CDR1 ENHRY, CDR2 SYGVKD. The CDR3 contains 15 residues. V lost 3 bases, J lost 5 bases, and 3 bases stayed unmatched. The CDR3 coding sequence is TGTGCCATCAGTGAACCGGGACAGGGGGACAATGAGCAGTTCTTC. Translation gives CAISEPGQGDNEQFF.

The chain joins TRBV7-2 to TRBJ1-1; the D gene is possibly TRBD1 (6 bases). This CDR3 comprises 14 residues. Germline CDR1 reads SGHTA; CDR2 reads FQGNSA. V lost 4 bases to trimming and J lost 0 bases, with 9 bases between them. CDR3: CASSSGQMNTEAFF. For the CDR3, the DNA is TGTGCCAGCAGCTCCGGACAGATGAACACTGAAGCTTTCTTT.

The chain employs TRBV2 and TRBJ1-5, with 7 bases identical to TRBD1. The CDR3 loop spans 18 amino acids. V was clipped by 6 bases and J by 0 bases; unmatched bases: 14. The germline V gene encodes CDR1 SNHLY and CDR2 FYNNEI. The CDR3 nucleotides read TGTGCCAGCAGCAAGACAATTAAGGGACAGAATAGCAATCAGCCCCAGCATTTT. It encodes CASSKTIKGQNSNQPQHF. Based on the CDR3 plus reference TRBV2 and TRBJ1-5, the full variable domain is EPEVTQTPSHQVTQMGQEVILRCVPISNHLYFYWYRQILGQKVEFLVSFYNNEISEKSEIFDDQFSVERPDGSNFTLKIRSTKLEDSAMYFCASSKTIKGQNSNQPQHFGDGTRLSIL.

This chain connects TRBV19 to TRBJ2-2; no clear D gene. The CDR3 length is 13 residues. CDR1 and CDR2 from the germline V gene are LNHDA and SQIVND (reference sequence). V lost 1 base to trimming and J lost 6 bases, with 6 bases between them. This CDR3 reads CASSIVLSGELFF. CDR3 nucleotide sequence: TGTGCCAGTAGTATAGTATTGTCCGGGGAGCTGTTTTTT.

The chain links TRBV6-5 to TRBJ1-2, with TRBD1 matching over 9 bases. Germline CDR1 reads MNHEY; CDR2 reads SVGAGI. Trimming at V came to 6 bases and at J to 0 bases, leaving 2 bases not matched to a gene. The CDR3 extends over 14 amino acids. This chain's CDR3 is CASSRTGANYGYTF. CDR3 coding DNA: TGTGCCAGCAGCCGGACAGGGGCTAACTATGGCTACACCTTC.

V is TRBV19 and J is TRBJ1-2; the match to TRBD1 covers 9 bases. CDR3 length equals 15 residues. V lost 4 bases to trimming and J lost 3 bases; unmatched junction nucleotides: 6. Looked up from germline, CDR1 is LNHDA and CDR2 is SQIVND (reference sequence). Written as DNA, the CDR3 is TGTGCCAGTAGTAGAAGGGACAGGGAAGACTATGGCTACACCTTC. It codes for CASSRRDREDYGYTF.

The J gene is TRBJ2-5, the V gene TRBV12-2; the D call TRBD2 from the table was never checked on the DNA. TRBV12-2 is a pseudogene segment. The CDR3 runs 17 residues. The CDR3 sequence: CASRLDGLAGVQETQYF. Written as DNA, the CDR3 is TGTGCAAGTCGCTTGGACGGACTAGCGGGGGTCCAAGAGACCCAGTACTTC.

The V call is TRBV6-6, the J call TRBJ2-7, with TRBD2 as a possible D gene (5 bases). V dropped 2 bases and J dropped 2 bases, with 10 bases sitting between them. The CDR3 sequence is 14 residues long. Germline V gene sequence: CDR1 MNHNY, CDR2 SVGAGI (reference sequence). The DNA of the CDR3 is TGTGCCAGCAGTTACGTACGGGGTCCCTACGAGCAGTACTTC. The encoded protein is CASSYVRGPYEQYF.

This CDR3 reads CASSIPGEPQKRGYTF. DNA of the CDR3: TGTGCCAGTAGTATTCCGGGGGAGCCCCAAAAAAGAGGCTACACCTTC. The V and J genes are TRBV19 and TRBJ1-2, with D possibly matching TRBD1 (5 bases). With 3 bases removed from V and 8 bases from J, the gap between germline ends came to 22 bases. This CDR3 contains 16 residues. Germline-derived CDR1 and CDR2 are LNHDA and SQIVND (reference sequence).

The chain couples TRBV7-9 to TRBJ1-1; D remains ambiguous. The V gene lost 6 bases and the J gene lost 8 bases, with 19 bases spanning the gap. The CDR3 sequence is 14 residues long. Germline V CDR1 and CDR2: SEHNR, FQNEAQ (reference sequence). The DNA of the CDR3 is TGTGCCAGCAGGCTTTCCGCGGCGGGAGCCGAAGCTTTCTTT. Translation: CASRLSAAGAEAFF.